These T cell receptor beta chains were read from a single sample in a study of Graves' ophthalmopathy and Graves' hyperthyroidism. Using its own MiXCR run on the multiplex PCR reads, TCRdb lists one record per CDR3 protein. The top ten hold 11% of the sample, which has over a million distinct CDR3 sequences, about 36% seen once. The sequenced sample consisted of peripheral blood or thyroid tissue (not recorded which). The source of these receptors is an adult man with Graves' hyperthyroidism. CDR3s include the opening cysteine and the closing phenylalanine or tryptophan. D genes are given only for firm matches. Part of the rows lack a size; the others show once, few, many or a class for expanded clones.

J,D,size,V,CDR3,DNA
TRBJ1-4,TRBD1,.,TRBV15,CATSPPGQGRITEKLFF,TGTGCCACCAGCCCTCCGGGACAGGGACGCATCACTGAAAAACTGTTTTTT
TRBJ1-2,.,few,TRBV28,CASSFKDRTNYGYTF,TGTGCCAGCAGTTTTAAAGACAGAACTAACTATGGCTACACCTTC
TRBJ2-7,.,.,TRBV4-3,CASGQWVGYEQYF,TGCGCCAGCGGCCAGTGGGTGGGGTACGAGCAGTACTTC
TRBJ1-4,.,.,TRBV2,CASSRPPQGPDATNEKLFF,TGTGCCAGCAGTCGACCCCCACAGGGACCGGACGCAACTAATGAAAAACTGTTTTTT
TRBJ2-5,TRBD2,.,TRBV12-3/TRBV12-4,CASSLGTSGRAETQYF,TGTGCCAGCAGTTTAGGAACTAGCGGGAGGGCGGAGACCCAGTACTTC
TRBJ2-2,TRBD1,.,TRBV10-3,CASSYEGQLTGELFF,TGTGCCAGCAGTTACGAGGGACAGCTGACCGGGGAGCTGTTTTTT
TRBJ1-4,.,.,TRBV12-3/TRBV12-4,CASSYGASRREKLFF,TGTGCCAGCAGTTATGGGGCATCGCGGCGAGAAAAACTGTTTTTT
TRBJ1-1,TRBD1,few,TRBV20-1,CSLGGNPTGRYNTEAFF,TGCAGTCTAGGGGGCAATCCGACAGGACGTTATAACACTGAAGCTTTCTTT
TRBJ2-6,TRBD1,.,TRBV9,CASSQGPGQLSGANVLTF,TGTGCCAGCAGCCAAGGACCGGGACAGCTTTCTGGGGCCAACGTCCTGACTTTC
TRBJ1-6,.,.,TRBV20-1,CSPPLDSYNSPLHF,TGCAGCCCTCCGTTAGACTCCTATAATTCACCCCTCCACTTT
TRBJ1-2,.,many,TRBV27,CASSPGTTYGYTF,TGTGCCAGCAGCCCCGGGACGACCTATGGCTACACCTTC
TRBJ2-5,TRBD1,.,TRBV7-2,CASSLGTGSYETQYF,TGTGCCAGCAGCTTAGGGACAGGGTCGTACGAGACCCAGTACTTC
TRBJ1-1,.,.,TRBV7-9,CASSRALTEAFF,TGTGCCAGCTCACGGGCATTGACTGAAGCTTTCTTT
TRBJ2-7,.,few,TRBV20-1,CSARDRGALTYEQYF,TGCAGTGCTAGAGATCGGGGGGCCCTTACCTACGAGCAGTACTTC
TRBJ2-5,TRBD1,.,TRBV10-3,CASGQSIQETQYF,TGTGCCTCGGGACAGAGTATACAAGAGACCCAGTACTTC
TRBJ1-2,.,.,TRBV15,CATSRESGPSVGNTF,TGTGCCACCAGCAGAGAGAGCGGACCGTCGGTTGGAAACACCTTC
TRBJ2-7,.,few,TRBV3-1,CASSQENRHEQYF,TGTGCCAGCAGCCAAGAAAACAGGCACGAGCAGTACTTC
TRBJ1-1,.,.,TRBV3-1,CASRLNSRNTEAFF,TGTGCCAGCAGATTGAACAGCAGGAACACTGAAGCTTTCTTT
TRBJ2-2,.,.,TRBV12-3/TRBV12-4,CASRLQGPGELFF,TGTGCCAGCAGACTGCAGGGCCCCGGGGAGCTGTTTTTT
TRBJ1-2,.,.,TRBV20-1,CSARTGTVRYGYTF,TGCAGTGCTAGGACCGGGACTGTTAGGTATGGCTACACCTTC
TRBJ1-5,.,few,TRBV5-6,CASSSLGLNSNQPQHF,TGTGCCAGCAGCTCTCTGGGACTCAATAGCAATCAGCCCCAGCATTTT
TRBJ2-5,TRBD2,.,TRBV5-1,CASSSRTSGRVQETQYF,TGCGCCAGCAGCTCCAGGACTAGCGGGAGGGTGCAAGAGACCCAGTACTTC
TRBJ2-5,TRBD1,few,TRBV5-5,CASSQGTGWRETQYF,TGTGCCAGCAGCCAAGGGACAGGGTGGCGAGAGACCCAGTACTTC
TRBJ1-1,.,.,TRBV7-2,CASNSVRGGTEAFF,TGTGCCAGCAACTCAGTAAGGGGCGGCACTGAAGCTTTCTTT
TRBJ1-1,.,.,TRBV2,CASSDEATNTEAFF,TGTGCCAGCAGTGACGAGGCCACGAACACTGAAGCTTTCTTT
TRBJ1-2,.,many,TRBV29-1,CSVVASGGYYGYTF,TGCAGCGTTGTGGCCAGTGGGGGGTACTATGGCTACACCTTC
TRBJ1-5,TRBD1,.,TRBV19,CASSPTGTAPSINQPQHF,TGTGCCAGTAGTCCAACCGGGACAGCTCCATCGATCAATCAGCCCCAGCATTTT
TRBJ2-7,TRBD2,many,TRBV7-3,CASSLSGTSIDEQYF,TGTGCCAGCAGCTTAAGCGGGACTAGCATCGACGAGCAGTACTTC
TRBJ1-1,.,.,TRBV5-1,CASRPTGTSGQAFF,TGCGCCAGCAGGCCTACAGGGACCTCCGGACAAGCTTTCTTT
TRBJ2-5,TRBD2,.,TRBV11-1,CASSLISGLEETQYF,TGTGCCAGCAGCTTAATTTCGGGACTAGAAGAGACCCAGTACTTC
TRBJ1-5,.,many,TRBV12-3/TRBV12-4,CASSKSDSPWNQPQHF,TGTGCCAGCAGTAAGTCCGACAGCCCCTGGAATCAGCCCCAGCATTTT
TRBJ1-6,.,.,TRBV5-1,CASSQDPAGDSPLHF,TGCGCCAGCAGCCAAGATCCAGCGGGAGATTCACCCCTCCACTTT
TRBJ1-2,TRBD1,.,TRBV27,CASSPLGQGYGYTF,TGTGCCAGCAGTCCCCTCGGACAGGGGTATGGCTACACCTTC
TRBJ1-5,.,many,TRBV20-1,CSARGIGDTHDQPQHF,TGCAGTGCTAGGGGGATAGGGGATACTCACGATCAGCCCCAGCATTTT
TRBJ1-1,.,.,TRBV20-1,CSEDGYGTEAFF,TGCAGTGAAGATGGGTATGGCACTGAAGCTTTCTTT
TRBJ2-3,TRBD2,.,TRBV20-1,CSARGLGLVDTQYF,TGCAGTGCTAGGGGACTAGGGTTAGTAGATACGCAGTATTTT
TRBJ1-5,.,.,TRBV6-2/TRBV6-3,CASSYSHPTQPQHF,TGTGCCAGCAGTTACTCACATCCTACTCAGCCCCAGCATTTT
TRBJ2-5,.,many,TRBV7-9,CASSLELRRETQYF,TGTGCCAGCAGCTTAGAGTTAAGGCGGGAGACCCAGTACTTC
TRBJ1-5,TRBD1,many,TRBV20-1,CSARASGGGFIPQHF,TGCAGTGCTAGAGCGTCAGGGGGCGGGTTTATTCCCCAGCATTTT
TRBJ1-2,.,.,TRBV29-1,CSVEGGERSGYTF,TGCAGCGTTGAAGGGGGCGAAAGGAGTGGCTACACCTTC
TRBJ1-2,.,many,TRBV29-1,CSVEDRLRGYTF,TGCAGCGTTGAAGATCGGCTCCGTGGCTACACCTTC
TRBJ1-1,TRBD1,.,TRBV25-1,CASGTGAPNTEAFF,TGTGCCAGCGGGACAGGGGCCCCGAACACTGAAGCTTTCTTT
TRBJ1-6,.,few,TRBV7-2,CASSLWGVNSPLHF,TGTGCCAGCAGCTTATGGGGTGTGAATTCACCCCTCCACTTT
TRBJ2-3,TRBD2,few,TRBV2,CASREGIGGSADTQYF,TGTGCCAGCAGAGAGGGGATCGGCGGGAGTGCAGATACGCAGTATTTT
TRBJ1-5,.,many,TRBV6-4,CASRSGTRQPQHF,TGTGCCAGCAGATCCGGGACACGTCAGCCCCAGCATTTT
TRBJ1-5,.,.,TRBV9,CASRRSRDSNQPQHF,TGTGCCAGCAGAAGGTCCCGGGACAGCAATCAGCCCCAGCATTTT
TRBJ1-3,.,many,TRBV12-3/TRBV12-4,CASSLQRNSGNTIYF,TGTGCCAGCAGCCTCCAGCGTAACTCTGGAAACACCATATATTTT